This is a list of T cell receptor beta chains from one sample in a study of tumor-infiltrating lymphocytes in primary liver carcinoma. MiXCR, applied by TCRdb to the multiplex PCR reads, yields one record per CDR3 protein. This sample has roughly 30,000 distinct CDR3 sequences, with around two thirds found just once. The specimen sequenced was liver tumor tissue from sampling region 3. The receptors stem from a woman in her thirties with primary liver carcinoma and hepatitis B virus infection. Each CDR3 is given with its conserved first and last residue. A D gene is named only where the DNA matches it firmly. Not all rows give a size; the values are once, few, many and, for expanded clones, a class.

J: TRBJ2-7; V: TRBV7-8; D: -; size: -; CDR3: CASSSGRDRTMSSYEQYF; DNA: TGTGCCAGTAGCTCGGGTCGCGACCGTACTATGAGCTCCTACGAGCAGTACTTC
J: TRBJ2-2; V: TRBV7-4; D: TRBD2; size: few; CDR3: CAGSSLTSGNTGELFF; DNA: TGTGCCGGCAGCTCCCTGACTAGCGGTAACACCGGGGAGCTGTTTTTT
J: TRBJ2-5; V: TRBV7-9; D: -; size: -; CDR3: CATSLKGERETQYF; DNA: TGTGCCACCAGCTTAAAGGGGGAACGAGAGACTCAGTACTTC
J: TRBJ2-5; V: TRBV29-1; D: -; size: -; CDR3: CSVEASRLGVRETQYF; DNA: TGCAGTGTTGAAGCTTCCCGGTTAGGGGTCCGAGAGACCCAGTACTTC
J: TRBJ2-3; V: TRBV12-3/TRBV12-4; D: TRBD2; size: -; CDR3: CISTLGGASGDTQYF; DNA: TGTATCAGCACCCTTGGGGGTGCTAGCGGGGATACACAGTATTTT
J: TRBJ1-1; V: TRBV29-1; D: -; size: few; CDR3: CSVATDAIAFF; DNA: TGCAGCGTAGCCACCGATGCTATCGCTTTCTTT
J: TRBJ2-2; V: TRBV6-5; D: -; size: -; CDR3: CDSSPRTEFTGELYF; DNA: TGTGACAGCAGTCCGCGGACAGAGTTCACCGGGGAGCTGTATTTT
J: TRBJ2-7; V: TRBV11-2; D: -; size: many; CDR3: CASSQRGSGEQYF; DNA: TGTGCCAGCAGCCAGAGGGGCTCCGGGGAGCAGTACTTC
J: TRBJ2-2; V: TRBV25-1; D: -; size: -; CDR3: CALHGASSLYIGKLFF; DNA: TGTGCCCTTCATGGCGCTTCGTCGCTTTACATCGGGAAGCTGTTTTTT
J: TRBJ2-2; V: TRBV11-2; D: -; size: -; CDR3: CARNPDPQLKTGELFF; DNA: TGTGCCAGAAACCCCGATCCCCAATTGAAGACCGGGGAGCTGTTTTTT
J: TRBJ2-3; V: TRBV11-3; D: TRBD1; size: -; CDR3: CASSQRSGTVTGTDTKYF; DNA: TGTGCCAGCAGCCAGCGGTCCGGGACAGTGACTGGCACAGATACGAAGTATTTT
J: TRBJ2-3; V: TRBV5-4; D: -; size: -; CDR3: CDSSVDGHPPPTDAQYF; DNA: TGTGACAGCAGCGTAGACGGACACCCTCCACCTACAGATGCGCAGTATTTT
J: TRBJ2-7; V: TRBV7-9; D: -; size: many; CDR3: CASSLGNEQYF; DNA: TGTGCCAGCAGCTTAGGGAACGAGCAGTACTTC
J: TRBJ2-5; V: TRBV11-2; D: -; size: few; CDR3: CASSHRLGETQYF; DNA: TGTGCCAGCAGCCACAGACTAGGAGAGACTCAGTACTTC
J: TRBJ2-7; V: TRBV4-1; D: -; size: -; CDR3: CASSQDRTIGCDEQYF; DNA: TGCGCCAGCAGCCAGGATCGTACTATCGGGTGCGACGAGCAGTACTTC
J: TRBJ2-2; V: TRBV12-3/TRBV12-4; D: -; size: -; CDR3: CTSSFRNTGELFF; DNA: TGTACCAGCAGTTTCAGGAACACCGGGGAGCTGTTTTTT
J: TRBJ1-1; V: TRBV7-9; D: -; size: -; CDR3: CVSGASNTEAFF; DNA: TGTGTCAGCGGTGCTTCAAACACTGAAGCTTTCTTT
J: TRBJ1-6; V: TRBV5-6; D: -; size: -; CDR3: CASSLVVLGLPLHF; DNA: TGTGCCAGCAGCTTGGTAGTACTGGGATTACCCCTCCACTTT
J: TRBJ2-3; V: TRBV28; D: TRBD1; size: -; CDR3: CASSVSGTDQYF; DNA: TGTGCTAGCAGTGTCTCCGGGACAGACCAGTATTTT
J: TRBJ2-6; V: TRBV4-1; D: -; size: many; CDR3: CASSQEPQDSGANVLTF; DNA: TGCGCCAGCAGCCAAGAGCCACAAGACTCTGGGGCCAACGTCCTGACTTTC
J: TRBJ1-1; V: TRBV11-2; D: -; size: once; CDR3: CANSPGTEAFF; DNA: TGTGCCAACAGCCCCGGGACTGAAGCTTTCTTC
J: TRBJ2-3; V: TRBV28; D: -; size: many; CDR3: CASGWADTQYF; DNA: TGTGCCAGCGGCTGGGCAGATACGCAGTATTTT
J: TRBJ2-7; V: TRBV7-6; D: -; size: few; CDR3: CASSPQGTHFYEQYF; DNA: TGTGCCAGCAGCCCTCAGGGGACGCACTTCTACGAGCAGTATTTC
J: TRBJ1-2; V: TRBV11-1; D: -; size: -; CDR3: CTSRPRDSYYGCTF; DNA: -
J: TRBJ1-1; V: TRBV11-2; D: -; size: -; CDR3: CANSLGIEAFF; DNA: TGTGCCAACAGCTTGGGTATTGAAGCTTTCTTT
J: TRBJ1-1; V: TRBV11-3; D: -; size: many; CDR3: CASTHGRVTEAFF; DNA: TGTGCCAGCACCCATGGCAGGGTTACTGAAGCTTTCTTT
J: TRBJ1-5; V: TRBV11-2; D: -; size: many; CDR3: CASSLVGVIGSNQPQHF; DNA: TGTGCCAGCAGCTTAGTAGGGGTAATAGGGAGCAATCAGCCCCAGCATTTT
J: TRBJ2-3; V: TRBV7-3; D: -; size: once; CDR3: CASSPYKGSTDRQYF; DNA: TGCGCCAGCAGCCCCTATAAAGGCAGCACAGATAGGCAGTATTTT
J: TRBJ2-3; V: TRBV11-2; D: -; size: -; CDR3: CVSSLAMGRGSTDTRYF; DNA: TGTGTCAGCAGCTTAGCAATGGGGAGAGGGAGCACAGATACGCGGTATTTT
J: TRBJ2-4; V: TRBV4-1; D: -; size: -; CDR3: CDSSLEMNRDSSKWYF; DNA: TGCGACAGCAGCCTAGAGATGAATAGGGACTCGAGCAAGTGGTACTTC
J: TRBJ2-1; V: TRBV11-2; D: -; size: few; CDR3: CASSLEVGSNGEQFF; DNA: TGTGCCAGCAGCTTAGAGGTAGGAAGTAACGGTGAGCAGTTCTTC
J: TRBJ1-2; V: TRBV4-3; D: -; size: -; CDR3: CASSAELKIYGYTF; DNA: TGTGCCAGCAGCGCTGAGTTGAAGATCTACGGCTACACCTTC
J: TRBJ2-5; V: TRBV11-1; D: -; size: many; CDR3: CASSFRGLGTQYF; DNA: TGTGCCAGCAGCTTCAGGGGTTTGGGGACCCAGTACTTC
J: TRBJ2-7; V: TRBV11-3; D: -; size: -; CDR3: CVSSLVGTPSHEQYF; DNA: TGTGTCAGCAGCTTAGTCGGGACACCATCCCACGAGCAGTACTTC
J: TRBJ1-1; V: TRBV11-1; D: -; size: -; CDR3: CARSLGQDYTEAFF; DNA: TGTGCCAGGAGCCTCGGGCAGGACTACACTGAAGCTTTCTTT
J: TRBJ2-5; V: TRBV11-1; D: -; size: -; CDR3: CANSVGLDASLETQYF; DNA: TGTGCCAACAGCGTAGGATTGGACGCCTCACTAGAGACCCAGTACTTC
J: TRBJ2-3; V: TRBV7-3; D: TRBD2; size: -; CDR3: CASSLGLAGGLDTQYF; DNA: TGTGCCAGCAGCCTAGGACTAGCGGGAGGGCTAGATACGCAGTATTTT
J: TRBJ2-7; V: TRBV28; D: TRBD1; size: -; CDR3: CASSPPGDRNGEQYF; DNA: TGTGCCAGCAGCCCTCCCGGGGACAGAAACGGTGAGCAGTACTTC
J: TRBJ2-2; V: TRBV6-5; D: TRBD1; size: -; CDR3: CASSPWTGLTGELFF; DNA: TGTGCTAGCAGTCCGTGGACAGGGCTCACCGGGGAGCTGTTTTTT
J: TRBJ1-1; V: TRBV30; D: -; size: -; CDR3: CAWSVPMAPSDTEAFF; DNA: TGTGCCTGGAGTGTACCCATGGCCCCCTCGGACACTGAAGCTTTCTTT
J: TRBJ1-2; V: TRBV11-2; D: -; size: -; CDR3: CVSSLAFVFGGYTF; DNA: TGTGTCAGCAGCTTAGCATTCGTGTTTGGTGGCTACACGTTC
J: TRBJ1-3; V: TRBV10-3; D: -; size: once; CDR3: CAISESVSGSTICF; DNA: TGTGCCATCAGTGAGTCAGTTTCCGGAAGCACCATATGTTTT
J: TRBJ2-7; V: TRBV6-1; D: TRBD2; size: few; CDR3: CASSERAPSGRVTEQYF; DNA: TGTGCCAGCAGTGAAAGAGCTCCTAGTGGGAGGGTTACCGAGCAGTACTTC
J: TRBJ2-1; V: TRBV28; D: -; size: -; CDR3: CVSRRAHLGEQFF; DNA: TGTGTCAGCAGGAGAGCTCACTTGGGTGAGCAGTTCTTC
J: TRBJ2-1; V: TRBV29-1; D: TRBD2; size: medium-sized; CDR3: CSVSRLAALAGGGNEQFF; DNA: TGCAGCGTTTCAAGACTGGCTGCCCTAGCGGGAGGTGGGAATGAGCAGTTCTTC
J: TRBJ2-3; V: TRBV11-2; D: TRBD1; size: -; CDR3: CASSLAGQATTDTQYF; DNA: TGTGCCAGCAGCTTAGCCGGACAGGCGACCACAGATACGCAGTATTTT
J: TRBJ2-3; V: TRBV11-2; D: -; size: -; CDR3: CASSLNRGDMQCF; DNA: TGTGCCAGCAGCTTAAATCGAGGAGATATGCAGTGTTTT
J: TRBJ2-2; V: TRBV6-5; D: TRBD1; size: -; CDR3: CTISPWTGFTGELLF; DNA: TGTACCATCAGTCCGTGGACAGGGTTCACCGGGGAGCTGTTGTTT
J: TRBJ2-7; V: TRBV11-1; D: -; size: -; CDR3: CASSLWGTSFEQYF; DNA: TGTGCCAGCAGCCTTTGGGGGACCTCCTTTGAGCAGTACTTC
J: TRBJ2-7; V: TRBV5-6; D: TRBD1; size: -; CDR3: CASSFGTGASKQYF; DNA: TGTGCCAGCAGCTTTGGGACAGGGGCCTCCAAGCAGTACTTC
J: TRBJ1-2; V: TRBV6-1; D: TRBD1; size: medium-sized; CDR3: CASTIAGTGRSGYTF; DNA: TGTGCCAGCACGATCGCCGGGACAGGGAGGAGTGGCTACACCTTC
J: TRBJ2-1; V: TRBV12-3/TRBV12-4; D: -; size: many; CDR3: CASSRQHEQFF; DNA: TGTGCCAGCAGTCGACAGCATGAGCAGTTCTTC
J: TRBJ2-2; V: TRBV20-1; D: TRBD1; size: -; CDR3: CSAIRTGGAGRELFF; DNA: TGCAGTGCTATAAGGACAGGGGGCGCAGGCCGGGAGCTGTTTTTT
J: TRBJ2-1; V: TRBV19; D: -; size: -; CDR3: CASRHESVQGSDEQFF; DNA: TGTGCCAGTAGACATGAATCGGTCCAGGGGAGCGATGAGCAGTTCTTC
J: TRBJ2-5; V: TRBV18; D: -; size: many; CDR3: CASSPLVSETQYF; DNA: TGTGCCAGCTCACCCCTGGTATCAGAGACCCAGTACTTC
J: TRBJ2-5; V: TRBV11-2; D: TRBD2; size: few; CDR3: CACSRPGLVGQEAQYF; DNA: TGTGCCTGCAGCCGACCGGGACTAGTTGGGCAAGAGGCCCAGTACTTC
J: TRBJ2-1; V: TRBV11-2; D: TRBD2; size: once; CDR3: CVSSRKLAGGPGYEQFF; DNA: TGTGTCAGCAGCAGAAAACTAGCGGGAGGGCCGGGGTATGAGCAGTTCTTC